The source of this T cell receptor beta chain is a study of blood T cells in healthy people across ages. Findings and limits, study-wide: Naive and antigen-experienced cells were not separated, limiting conclusive comparison.

The CDR3 runs to 12 residues. Germline loops: CDR1 LGHDT, CDR2 YNNKEL (reference sequence). The V end was cut by 1 base, the J end by 7 bases, with 7 bases between. Donors were systemically healthy Caucasian individuals from Russia aged about 6 to 100 years. Primed by a sample-barcoded 5' primer and a J-beta primer mix, a second PCR proceeded for 7 to 11 cycles. Every sample produced at least 2.5 million CDR3-containing paired-end reads. TCRdb redid the calling of the 5' RACE reads with MiXCR, one entry per CDR3 protein. The sample has approximately 1,100,000 distinct CDR3 sequences; 40% to 50% are singletons. Concerning this clonotype: Its antigen remains unidentified.

Sequenced: blood. The chain employs TRBV3-1 and TRBJ1-1; unclear D gene. The TCR was taken from a woman aged 55-75 years in good health. The chain's CDR3 is CASSQGESEAFF. CDR3 bases: TGTGCCAGCAGCCAAGGGGAGAGTGAAGCTTTCTTT.